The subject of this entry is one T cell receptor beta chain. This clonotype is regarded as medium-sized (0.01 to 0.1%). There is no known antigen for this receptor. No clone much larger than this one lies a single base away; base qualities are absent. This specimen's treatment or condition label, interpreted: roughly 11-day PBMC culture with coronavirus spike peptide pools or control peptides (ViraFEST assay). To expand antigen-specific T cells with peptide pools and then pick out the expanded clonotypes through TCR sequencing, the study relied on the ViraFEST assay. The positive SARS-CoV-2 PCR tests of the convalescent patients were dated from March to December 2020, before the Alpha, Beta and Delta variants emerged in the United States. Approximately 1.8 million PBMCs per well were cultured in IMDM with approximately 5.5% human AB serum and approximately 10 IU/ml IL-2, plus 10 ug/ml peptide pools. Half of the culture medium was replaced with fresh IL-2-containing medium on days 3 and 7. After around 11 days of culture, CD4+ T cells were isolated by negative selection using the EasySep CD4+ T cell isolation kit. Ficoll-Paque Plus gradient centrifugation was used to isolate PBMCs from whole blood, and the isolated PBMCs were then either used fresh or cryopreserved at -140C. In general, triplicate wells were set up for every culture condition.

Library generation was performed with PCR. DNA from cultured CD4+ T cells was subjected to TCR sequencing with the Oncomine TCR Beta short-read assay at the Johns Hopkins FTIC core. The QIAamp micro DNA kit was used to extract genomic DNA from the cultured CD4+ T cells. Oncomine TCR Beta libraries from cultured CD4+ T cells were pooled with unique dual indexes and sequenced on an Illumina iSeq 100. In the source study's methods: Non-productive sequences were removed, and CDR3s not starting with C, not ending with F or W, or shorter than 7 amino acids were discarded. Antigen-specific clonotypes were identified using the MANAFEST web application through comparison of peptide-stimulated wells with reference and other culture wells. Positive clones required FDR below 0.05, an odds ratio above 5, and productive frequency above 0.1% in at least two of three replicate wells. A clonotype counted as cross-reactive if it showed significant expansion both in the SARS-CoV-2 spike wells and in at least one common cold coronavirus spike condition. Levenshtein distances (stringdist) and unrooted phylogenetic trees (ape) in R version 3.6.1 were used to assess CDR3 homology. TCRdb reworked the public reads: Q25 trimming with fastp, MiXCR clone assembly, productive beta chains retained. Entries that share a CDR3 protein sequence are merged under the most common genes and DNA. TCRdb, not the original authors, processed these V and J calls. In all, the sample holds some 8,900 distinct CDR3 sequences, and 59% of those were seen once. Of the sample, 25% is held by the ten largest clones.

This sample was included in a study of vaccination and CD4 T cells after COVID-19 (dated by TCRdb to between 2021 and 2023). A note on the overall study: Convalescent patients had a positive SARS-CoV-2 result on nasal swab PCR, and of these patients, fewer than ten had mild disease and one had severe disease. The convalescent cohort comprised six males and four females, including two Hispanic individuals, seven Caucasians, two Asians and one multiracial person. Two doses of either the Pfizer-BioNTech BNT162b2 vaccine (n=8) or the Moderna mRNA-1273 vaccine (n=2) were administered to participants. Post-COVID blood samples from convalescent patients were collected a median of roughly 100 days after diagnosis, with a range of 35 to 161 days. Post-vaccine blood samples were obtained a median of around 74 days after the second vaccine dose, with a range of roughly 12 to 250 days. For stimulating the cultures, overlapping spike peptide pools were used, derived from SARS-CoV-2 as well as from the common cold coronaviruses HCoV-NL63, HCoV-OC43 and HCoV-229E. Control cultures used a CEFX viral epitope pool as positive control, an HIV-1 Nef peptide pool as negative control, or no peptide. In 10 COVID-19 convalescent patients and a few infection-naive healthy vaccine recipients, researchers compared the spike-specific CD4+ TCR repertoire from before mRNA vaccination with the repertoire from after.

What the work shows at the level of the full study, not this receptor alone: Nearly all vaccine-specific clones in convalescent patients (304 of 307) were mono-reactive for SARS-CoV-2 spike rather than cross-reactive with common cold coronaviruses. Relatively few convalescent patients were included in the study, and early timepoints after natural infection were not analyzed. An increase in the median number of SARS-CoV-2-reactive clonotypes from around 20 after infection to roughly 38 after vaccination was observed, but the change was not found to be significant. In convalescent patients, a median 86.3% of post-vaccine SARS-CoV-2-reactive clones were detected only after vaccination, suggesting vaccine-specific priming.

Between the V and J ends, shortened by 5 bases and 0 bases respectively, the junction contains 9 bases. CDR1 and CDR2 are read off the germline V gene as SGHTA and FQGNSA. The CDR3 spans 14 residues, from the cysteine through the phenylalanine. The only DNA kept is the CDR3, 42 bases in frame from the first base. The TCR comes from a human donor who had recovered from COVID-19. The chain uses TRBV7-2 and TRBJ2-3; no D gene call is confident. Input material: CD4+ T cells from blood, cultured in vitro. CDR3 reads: CASSTYASTDTQYF. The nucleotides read TGTGCCAGCAGCACCTACGCTAGCACAGATACGCAGTATTTT.